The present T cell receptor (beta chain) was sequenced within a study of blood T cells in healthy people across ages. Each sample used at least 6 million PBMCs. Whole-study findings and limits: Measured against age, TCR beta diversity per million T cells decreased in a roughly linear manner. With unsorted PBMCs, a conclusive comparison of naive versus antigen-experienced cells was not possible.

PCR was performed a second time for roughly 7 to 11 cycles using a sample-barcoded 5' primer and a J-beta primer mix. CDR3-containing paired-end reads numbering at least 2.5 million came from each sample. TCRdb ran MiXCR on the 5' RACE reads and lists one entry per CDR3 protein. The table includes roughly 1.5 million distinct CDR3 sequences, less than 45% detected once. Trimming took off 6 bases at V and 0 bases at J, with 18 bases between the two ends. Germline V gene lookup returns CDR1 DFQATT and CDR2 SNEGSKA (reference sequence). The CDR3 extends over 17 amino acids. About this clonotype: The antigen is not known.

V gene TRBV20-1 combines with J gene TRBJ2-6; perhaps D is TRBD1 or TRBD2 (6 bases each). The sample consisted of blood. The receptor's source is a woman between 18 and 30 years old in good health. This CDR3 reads CSASPGGPSSGANVLTF. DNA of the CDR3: TGCAGTGCCTCACCCGGGGGCCCAAGCTCTGGGGCCAACGTCCTGACTTTC.